This T cell receptor (beta chain) was sequenced for a study of T-cell reconstitution after alpha-beta-depleted transplantation in children (TCRdb year 2016). About the full investigation: Using TCR repertoire profiling, the study quantitatively followed how T-cell immune reconstitution unfolded in children after TCRalphabeta/CD19-depleted allogeneic hematopoietic cell transplantation.

Receptors were amplified or captured by PCR. The reads were generated on an Illumina HiSeq 2500. TCR libraries were prepared with molecular barcoding, using unique molecular identifiers to normalize TCRbeta repertoire quantification. Through fastp at Q25 and MiXCR, TCRdb rebuilt clones from the public reads, retaining in-frame beta chains. Every distinct CDR3 protein forms one entry, paired with its most common genes and DNA. The sample table records about 510,000 distinct CDR3 sequences; roughly 11% of these occur just once. Together, the top ten hold 12% to 15% of the sample. This clonotype was recorded a few times. The antigen it recognizes is unknown. Per-base qualities were not stored, and no clone one base away is much larger. The germline V gene provides CDR1 SGHRS and CDR2 YFSETQ. Spanning cysteine to phenylalanine, the CDR3 consists of 13 amino acids. Only the CDR3 part of the read is kept: 39 bases, read in frame from the first base. V ends up 4 bases short and J 10 bases short, with an unmatched junction base count of 10.

What the authors observed across the whole study: In some patients, the high TCRbeta diversity seen at day 60 was put down to recipient T cells and intrathymic progenitors that had survived conditioning. Apparently early alphabetaT-cell count recovery about two months after transplant reportedly relied on only several hundred rapidly expanded clones derived from non-depleted graft cells. Hyperexpanded clone frequencies declined over subsequent months; after one year, T-cell counts and TCRbeta diversity were mostly attributed to newly produced T cells.

What the treatment or condition label conveys for this sample: allogeneic hematopoietic cell transplantation with graft depleted of TCRalphabeta T cells and CD19 B cells. The transplant recipients were children given TCRalphabeta/CD19-depleted allogeneic hematopoietic cell grafts. The sample in question was PBMCs, mostly from graft donor cells, obtained 180 days after TCRalphabeta/CD19-depleted stem cell transplant. The receptor comes from a female patient aged 2-10 years who had a stem cell transplant for aplastic anemia, so the T cells may come from the graft donor. The chain couples TRBV5-1 to TRBJ1-1, with 7 central nucleotides matching TRBD1. Here is the DNA: TGCGCCAGCAGCCCGGGACAGACTTTTCGAGCTTTCTTT. This encodes CASSPGQTFRAFF.